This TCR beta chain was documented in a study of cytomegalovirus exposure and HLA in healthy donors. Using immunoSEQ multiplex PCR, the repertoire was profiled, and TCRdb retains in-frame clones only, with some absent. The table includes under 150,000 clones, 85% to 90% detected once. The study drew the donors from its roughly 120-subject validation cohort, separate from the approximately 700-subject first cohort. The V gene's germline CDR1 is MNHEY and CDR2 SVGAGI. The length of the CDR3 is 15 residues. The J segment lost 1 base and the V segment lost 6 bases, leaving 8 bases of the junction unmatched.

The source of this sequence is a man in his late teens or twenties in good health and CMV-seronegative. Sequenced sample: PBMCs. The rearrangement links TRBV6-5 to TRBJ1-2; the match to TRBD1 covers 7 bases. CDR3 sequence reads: CASRKGQLINYGYTF. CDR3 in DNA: TGTGCCAGCAGGAAGGGACAGCTAATTAACTATGGCTACACCTTC.